This T cell receptor beta chain was identified during a study of patients and donors after allogeneic stem cell transplantation. TCRdb used MiXCR to reprocess the RT-PCR reads, holding one entry per CDR3 protein. The sample has about 110,000 distinct CDR3 sequences; approximately 40% are singletons. Trimming took off 9 bases at V and 3 bases at J, with 15 bases between the two ends. This CDR3 is 14 amino acids long. Germline CDR1 reads MNHEY; CDR2 reads SVGEGT. Sequencing used blood, either unsorted or a sorted T cell fraction (not recorded which). This sequence was found in a human donor who was either an allogeneic HSCT recipient or a stem cell or donor lymphocyte infusion donor (not recorded which). It is not recorded whose cells these are; they may come from a transplant donor. The rearrangement links TRBV6-2 or TRBV6-3 to TRBJ2-1; the D gene is possibly TRBD1 (5 bases). The DNA of the CDR3 is TGTGCCAGTACTCCCCGCAGGGTCTACAATGAGCAGTTCTTC. Protein product: CASTPRRVYNEQFF.